The 20 T cell receptor beta chains given below trace back to one sample, sequenced in a study of blood T cell repertoires in COVID-19. The table came from immunoSEQ multiplex PCR; TCRdb's copy has only in-frame clones and leaves some out. The data show approximately 350,000 clones, about 93% seen once. Material: peripheral blood. Every receptor here comes from a young woman who had recovered from COVID-19.

V usage is TRBV29-1 and J usage is TRBJ1-2; 11 nucleotides match TRBD1. Trimming removed 4 bases from V and 5 bases from J; junction bases left unmatched: 3. This CDR3 has 13 residues. The V gene's germline CDR1 is SQVTM and CDR2 ANQGSEA. In nucleotides, the CDR3 is TGCAGCGTTGCCGGACAGGGGGCGTATGGCTACACCTTC. This codes for CSVAGQGAYGYTF.

CDR3 residues: CASGTISGEQFF. The CDR3 nucleotides read TGTGCTAGTGGAACGATTAGCGGGGAGCAGTTCTTC. The J gene is TRBJ2-1, the V gene TRBV12-5, with TRBD2 matching over 7 bases. V was clipped by 6 bases and J by 10 bases; unmatched bases: 6. Looked up from germline, CDR1 is LGHNT and CDR2 is FRNRAP. The CDR3 sequence is 12 residues long.

This clone was seen only once. This chain links TRBV18 with TRBJ2-7, with 10 bases identical to TRBD2. J gave up 4 bases and V 3 bases, and 9 bases lay outside the gene matches. Germline CDR1 reads KGHSH; CDR2 reads LQKENI. The CDR3 runs 16 residues. The CDR3 loop reads CASSPSTSGDDYEQYV. Written as DNA, the CDR3 is TGTGCCAGCTCACCGAGCACTAGCGGGGATGATTACGAGCAGTACGTC.

The rearrangement uses TRBV5-1 and TRBJ1-6, with D hard to call. Trimming pared 0 bases from V and 6 bases from J, leaving 10 bases between. Germline CDR1 SGHRS, CDR2 YFSETQ. The CDR3 has 15 amino acids. The CDR3 DNA is TGCGCCAGCAGCTTGGCCTCGGGGAGTAATTCACCCCTCCACTTT. This codes for CASSLASGSNSPLHF.

The chain employs TRBV9 and TRBJ2-1, with D tentatively TRBD2 (5 bases). Germline V gene sequence: CDR1 SGDLS, CDR2 YYNGEE. There are 15 residues in the CDR3. V was shortened by 4 bases and J by 4 bases, with 15 bases between the two germline ends. CDR3 region: CASSLSGEKYNEQFF. The CDR3 DNA reads as TGTGCCAGCAGCCTCAGTGGGGAGAAATACAATGAGCAGTTCTTC.

This chain uses TRBV7-9 with TRBJ1-4; TRBD1 aligns across 8 bases. The CDR3 totals 15 residues. CDR1 and CDR2 (germline): SEHNR, FQNEAQ (reference sequence). Germline trimming cut 5 bases from V and 5 bases from J; bases unmatched to any gene: 7. The CDR3 DNA reads TGTGCCAGCAGCCCGACCAGGGGGCTAAATGAAAAACTGTTTTTT. Translated: CASSPTRGLNEKLFF. The full variable domain, completed using reference TRBV7-9 and TRBJ1-4, is DTGVSQNPRHKITKRGQNVTFRCDPISEHNRLYWYRQTLGQGPEFLTYFQNEAQLEKSRLLSDRFSAERPKGSFSTLEIQRTEQGDSAMYLCASSPTRGLNEKLFFGSGTQLSVL.

This clone was recorded only once. The gene calls are TRBV3-1 (or the pseudogene TRBV3-2) and TRBJ2-7; D unclear. V lost 1 base and J 5 bases, leaving 6 bases between the germline ends. In germline, CDR1 is LGHDT, CDR2 YNNKEL (reference sequence). There are 12 residues in the CDR3. The CDR3 reads CASSQVIHEQYV. In DNA, the CDR3 is TGTGCCAGCAGCCAAGTCATTCACGAGCAGTACGTC.

The chain joins TRBV11-2 to TRBJ2-3, with TRBD1 matching over 9 bases. The V and J ends lost 5 bases and 6 bases, in that order; junction bases with no gene match: 9. The CDR3 has 15 amino acids. Per germline, CDR1 SGHAT and CDR2 FQNNGV. The CDR3 region is CASSPDRGVMDTQYF. The CDR3, as DNA: TGTGCCAGCAGCCCCGACAGGGGGGTGATGGATACGCAGTATTTT.

J is TRBJ1-1 and V is TRBV10-3, with D unresolved. Germline V gene sequence: CDR1 ENHRY, CDR2 SYGVKD. The V gene lost 3 bases and the J gene lost 1 base, with 9 bases spanning the gap. The CDR3 extends over 14 amino acids. The CDR3 protein is CAISDKWPNTEAFF. In nucleotides, the CDR3 is TGTGCCATCAGTGATAAATGGCCGAACACTGAAGCTTTCTTT.

This chain connects TRBV21-1 to TRBJ2-5; the table's D gene call, TRBD2, was not cross checked with the DNA. TRBV21-1 is tagged as a pseudogene. The length of the CDR3 is 17 residues. CDR3 DNA sequence: TGTGCCAGCAGCAGGGGACTAGCGGGAGTGTTAGAAGAGACCCAGTACTTC. This encodes CASSRGLAGVLEETQYF.

The V and J genes are TRBV29-1 and TRBJ1-2; D is perhaps TRBD1 (6 bases). V was trimmed by 6 bases and J by 4 bases, leaving 12 bases between them. The CDR3 runs 12 residues. The germline CDR1 and CDR2 sequences are SQVTM and ANQGSEA. CDR3 amino acids: CSVTQGPYGYTF. The CDR3 nucleotides are TGCAGCGTGACACAGGGACCCTATGGCTACACCTTC.

The chain employs TRBV2 and TRBJ2-2, with D possibly being TRBD2 (6 bases). V was shortened by 4 bases and J by 4 bases, with 19 bases between the two germline ends. From germline, CDR1 is SNHLY and CDR2 FYNNEI. This CDR3 is built from 17 residues. As DNA, the CDR3 is TGTGCCAGCAGTGTCGATCCGTCTAGCGCAGGCACCGGGGAGCTGTTTTTT. The encoded protein is CASSVDPSSAGTGELFF.

The chain employs TRBV18 and TRBJ1-5; a weak D match, TRBD1 (6 bases). Trimming took 2 bases from V and 2 from J, leaving 16 bases between them. This CDR3 contains 17 residues. The germline CDR1 and CDR2 sequences are KGHSH and LQKENI. CDR3: CASSPGGNVGGNQPQHF. As DNA, the CDR3 is TGTGCCAGCTCACCAGGGGGCAACGTGGGCGGCAATCAGCCCCAGCATTTT.

The V gene is TRBV4-3, the J gene TRBJ1-1; no firm D call. V was pared by 0 bases and J by 1 base, with 6 bases between. In germline, CDR1 is LGHNA, CDR2 YSLEER. The CDR3 contains 14 residues. As DNA, the CDR3 is TGCGCCAGCAGCCAAGAATCCAAGAACACTGAAGCTTTCTTT. Translating gives CASSQESKNTEAFF.

The J gene is TRBJ2-3, the V gene TRBV7-2; 7 bases agree with TRBD1. V trimming: 5 bases; J trimming: 6 bases; junction bases outside the gene matches: 5. Germline CDR1 reads SGHTA; CDR2 reads FQGNSA. The CDR3 contains 13 residues. CDR3 protein: CASSNDRVDTQYF. For the CDR3, the DNA is TGTGCCAGCAGCAACGACAGGGTTGATACGCAGTATTTT.

The rearrangement links TRBV13 to TRBJ1-3; no clear D. The V end lost 3 bases, the J end lost 6 bases, and 3 bases lay between the germline ends. Germline loops: CDR1 PRHDT, CDR2 FYEKMQ (reference sequence). The CDR3 extends over 11 amino acids. CDR3 nucleotides: TGTGCCAGCAGCTTTCTAAACACCATATATTTT. Its protein is CASSFLNTIYF.

The genes are TRBV5-6 and TRBJ2-3; tentatively, D is TRBD1 (5 bases). CDR1 and CDR2 from the germline V gene are SGHDT and YYEEEE. The CDR3 consists of 14 residues. The V end was cut by 2 bases, the J end by 3 bases, with 10 bases between. Here the CDR3 DNA reads TGTGCCAGCAGCTTCCGACAGCCAACAGATACGCAGTATTTT. It specifies CASSFRQPTDTQYF. The entire variable domain, with the rest obtained from reference TRBV5-6 and TRBJ2-3, is as follows: DAGVTQSPTHLIKTRGQQVTLRCSPKSGHDTVSWYQQALGQGPQFIFQYYEEEERQRGNFPDRFSGHQFPNYSSELNVNALLLGDSALYLCASSFRQPTDTQYFGPGTRLTVL.

This clone was counted once. CDR3 in amino acids: CASSFRVNEQYV. The CDR3 DNA reads as TGTGCCAGCAGCTTCAGGGTAAACGAGCAGTACGTC. The chain employs TRBV3-1 (or the pseudogene TRBV3-2) and TRBJ2-7; D possibly corresponds to TRBD1 (5 bases). The CDR3 is 12 residues long. The V end lost 5 bases, the J end lost 5 bases, and 10 bases lay between the germline ends. Per the germline V gene, CDR1 is LGHDT and CDR2 is YNNKEL (reference sequence).

This chain connects TRBV27 to TRBJ2-7, with D possibly TRBD1 on 6 matching bases. Germline CDR1 reads MNHEY; CDR2 reads SMNVEV (reference sequence). V was pared by 6 bases and J by 0 bases, with 15 bases between. The CDR3 runs to 15 residues. The CDR3 sequence: CASSPGGGHSYEQYV. CDR3 DNA: TGTGCCAGCAGCCCGGGTGGGGGCCACTCCTACGAGCAGTACGTC.

J is TRBJ1-4 and V is TRBV7-2, with D possibly TRBD1 on 6 matching bases. Germline assignment: CDR1 SGHTA and CDR2 FQGNSA. The CDR3 loop spans 17 amino acids. V dropped 1 base and J dropped 7 bases, with 19 bases sitting between them. CDR3: CASSLVMGGALAEKLFF. The CDR3 region has the DNA TGTGCCAGCAGCTTAGTTATGGGGGGGGCGCTAGCTGAAAAACTGTTTTTT.